Below, one T cell receptor (beta chain) is given with its context. The entry originates in a study of blood T cell repertoires in COVID-19. About the study: Sites across the United States, Italy and Spain contributed samples from acute and convalescent COVID-19. T cells, B-cell-depleted T cells, or PBMCs provided the cDNA or gDNA that served as material.

In the source study's methods: For nucleated cells, counts were estimated from reference gene primer amplification. Assay used: immunoSEQ multiplex PCR; TCRdb lists only in-frame clones, some missing. The DNA gave D and trimming, while V, J and clone size come from that table. The sample lists about 83,000 clones, around 90% occurring once. The sequence was obtained from a man older than 75 with active or convalescent COVID-19. The sequenced material came from peripheral blood.

The CDR3 DNA reads as TGTGCCAGCTCACCACCGGGGACAGGGGTAGGCTACACCTTC. Encoded protein: CASSPPGTGVGYTF. The chain couples TRBV18 to TRBJ1-2; TRBD1 agrees at 10 bases. From germline, CDR1 is KGHSH and CDR2 LQKENI. The CDR3 is 14 amino acids. The ends lost 0 bases at V and 8 bases at J; junction bases unmatched: 3.